This T cell receptor (beta chain) was sequenced during a study of T cell responses to AZD1222 COVID-19 vaccine. The germline V and J ends were trimmed by 4 bases and 9 bases, with 16 bases remaining between them. This CDR3 is built from 14 residues. The germline V gene encodes CDR1 SNHLY and CDR2 FYNNEI. Data came from immunoSEQ multiplex PCR; TCRdb stores just in-frame clones and leaves some out. The sample gives more than 95,000 clones, approximately 90% of which show up once; 7.5% is in the top ten. In this sample, this clone turned up once. This clonotype was sampled from an adult in good health. Sample: peripheral blood, taken on day 0 of AZD1222 vaccination. J is TRBJ2-1 and V is TRBV2; TRBD2 might be the D (6 bases). The CDR3 here is CASSGSGLQGEQFF. In nucleotides, the CDR3 is TGTGCCAGCAGTGGTTCGGGACTTCAGGGTGAGCAGTTCTTC.